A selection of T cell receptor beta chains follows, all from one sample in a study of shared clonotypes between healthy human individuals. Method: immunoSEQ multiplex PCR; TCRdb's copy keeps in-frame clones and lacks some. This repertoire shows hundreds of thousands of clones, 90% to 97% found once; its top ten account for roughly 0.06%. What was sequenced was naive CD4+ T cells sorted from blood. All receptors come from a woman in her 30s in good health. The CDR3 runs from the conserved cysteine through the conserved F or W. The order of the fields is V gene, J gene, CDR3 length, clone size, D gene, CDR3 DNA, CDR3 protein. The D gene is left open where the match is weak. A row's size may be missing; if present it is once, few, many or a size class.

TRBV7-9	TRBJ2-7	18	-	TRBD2	TGTGCCAGCAGCTTAGGACTAGCGGGAGGCCCAAGCTCCTACGAGCAGTACTTC	CASSLGLAGGPSSYEQYF
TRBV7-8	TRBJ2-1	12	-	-	TGTGCCAGCAGCTTCCCGGGGAGTGGGCAGTTCTTC	CASSFPGSGQFF
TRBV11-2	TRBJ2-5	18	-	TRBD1	TGTGCCAGCAGCTCGCCCAGGAGGGACAGGGCAGTCATGAAGACCCAGTACTTC	CASSSPRRDRAVMKTQYF
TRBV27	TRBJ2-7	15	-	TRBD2	TGTGCCAGCAGTTTCAGAGTAGCGGGCGGCTACGAGCAGTACTTC	CASSFRVAGGYEQYF
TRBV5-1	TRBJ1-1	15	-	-	TGCGCCAGCAGCTTGGTCGCGGGACCGAACACTGAAGCTTTCTTT	CASSLVAGPNTEAFF
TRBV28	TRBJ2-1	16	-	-	TGTGCCAGCCACACTCCCAGCCCGGGAGTTGGCGATGAGCAGTTCTTC	CASHTPSPGVGDEQFF
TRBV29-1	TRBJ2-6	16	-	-	TGCAGCGTTGAAGGACGCCGGTCTTCTGGGGCCAACGTCCTGACTTTC	CSVEGRRSSGANVLTF
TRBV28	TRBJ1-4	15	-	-	TGTGCCAGCAACCAACCTGGACAGCAGAATGAAAAACTGTTTTTT	CASNQPGQQNEKLFF
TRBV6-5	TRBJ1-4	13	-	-	TGTGCCAGCCGAGGTGGACGTAATGAAAAACTGTTTTTT	CASRGGRNEKLFF
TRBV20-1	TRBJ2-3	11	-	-	TGCAGTGCCGAAATGACAGATACGCAGTATTTT	CSAEMTDTQYF
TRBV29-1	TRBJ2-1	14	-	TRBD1	TGCAGCTCGATGGCCGGGACAGGAGACAATGAGCAGTTCTTC	CSSMAGTGDNEQFF
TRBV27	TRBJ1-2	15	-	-	TGTGCCAGCAGTTTATCCCCAAAGAGCAACTATGGCTACACCTTC	CASSLSPKSNYGYTF
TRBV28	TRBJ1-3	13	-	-	TGTGCCAGCAGTCCGGGACATGGAGTCACCATATATTTT	CASSPGHGVTIYF
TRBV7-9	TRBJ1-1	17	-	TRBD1	TGTGCCAGCAGCCCCAAAGGGGACAGTGTGATGAACACTGAAGCTTTCTTT	CASSPKGDSVMNTEAFF
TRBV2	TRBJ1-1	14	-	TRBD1	TGTGCCAGCAGACGGACAGGGATGAACACTGAAGCTTTCTTT	CASRRTGMNTEAFF
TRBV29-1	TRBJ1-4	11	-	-	TGCAGCGTTGTCAGGGGAGAAAAACTGTTTTTT	CSVVRGEKLFF
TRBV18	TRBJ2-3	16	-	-	TGTGCCAGCTCCCAAGTTGCTGGCCATAGCACAGATACGCAGTATTTT	CASSQVAGHSTDTQYF
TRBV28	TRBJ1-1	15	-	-	TGTGCCAGCAGTAGCCCCTCTTACGCCAACACTGAAGCTTTCTTT	CASSSPSYANTEAFF
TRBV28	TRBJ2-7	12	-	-	TGTGCCAGCAGTTTCCTGAAATACGAGCAGTACTTC	CASSFLKYEQYF
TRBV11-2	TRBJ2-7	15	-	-	TGTGCCAGCAGCCTACCGGAAGGGGGAGGCTACGAGCAGTACTTC	CASSLPEGGGYEQYF
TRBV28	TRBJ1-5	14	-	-	TGTGCCAGCGATACAGGGAGTGACAATCAGCCCCAGCATTTT	CASDTGSDNQPQHF
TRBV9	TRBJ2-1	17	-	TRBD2	TGTGCCAGCAGCGAAAGCCCGCTAGCGGGAGGAATGAATGAGCAGTTCTTC	CASSESPLAGGMNEQFF
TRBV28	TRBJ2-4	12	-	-	TGTGCCACAGGGGCAAGCGGATCCATTCAGTACTTC	CATGASGSIQYF
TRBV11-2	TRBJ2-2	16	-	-	TGTGCCAGCAGCTTAGACCCGGGGAGAGGGACCGGGGAGCTGTTTTTT	CASSLDPGRGTGELFF
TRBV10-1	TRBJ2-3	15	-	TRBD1	TGCGCCAGCAGTGACCGGGACAGGGCAATAGATACGCAGTATTTT	CASSDRDRAIDTQYF
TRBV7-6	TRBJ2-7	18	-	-	TGTGCCAGCAGCTTAAGGGCGACTCGACTTGGTGAAGCCTACGAGCAGTACTTC	CASSLRATRLGEAYEQYF
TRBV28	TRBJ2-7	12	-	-	TGTGCCAGCAGTTTGGTAAACATCGGGCAGTACTTC	CASSLVNIGQYF
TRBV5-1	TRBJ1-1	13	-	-	TGCGCCAGCAGCTTAGGAGGAAACACTGAAGCTTTCTTT	CASSLGGNTEAFF
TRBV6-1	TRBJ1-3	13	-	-	TGTGCCAGCAGTGCTACCTCTGGAAACACCATATATTTT	CASSATSGNTIYF
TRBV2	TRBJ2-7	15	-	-	TGTGCCAGCAGGGAATGGGACACCGCTTTGGCCGAGCAGTACTTC	CASREWDTALAEQYF
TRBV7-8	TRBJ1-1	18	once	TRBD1	TGTGCCAGCAGCTTAGTGCGGACAGGGGTTTCGGTGAACACTGAAGCTTTCTTT	CASSLVRTGVSVNTEAFF
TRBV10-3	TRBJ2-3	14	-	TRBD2	TGTGCCAGCGAAGGCGGGAGCCCCCCAGATACGCAGTATTTT	CASEGGSPPDTQYF
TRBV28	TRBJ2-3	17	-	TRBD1	TGTGCCAGCAGTTCACCCGACCGGACAGGGATGACAGATACGCAGTATTTT	CASSSPDRTGMTDTQYF
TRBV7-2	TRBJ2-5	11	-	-	TGTGCCAGCAGCGCTAAAGAGACCCAGTACTTC	CASSAKETQYF
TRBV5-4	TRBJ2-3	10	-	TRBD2	TGTGCCATCGGGACTAGAGAGGTGTATTTT	CAIGTREVYF
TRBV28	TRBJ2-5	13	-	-	TGTGCCAGCAGACCCCCTTCGGAGGAGACCCAGTACTTC	CASRPPSEETQYF
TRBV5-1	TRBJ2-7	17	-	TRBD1	TGCGCCAGCAGCGCCGGGACAGGGGGTTACTTCTCCTACGAGCAGTACTTC	CASSAGTGGYFSYEQYF
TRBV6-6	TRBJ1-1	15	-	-	TGTGCCAGCAGTTACGTTGGGACACGGAACACTGAAGCTTTCTTT	CASSYVGTRNTEAFF
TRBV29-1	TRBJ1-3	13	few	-	TGCAGCGTTGAGCACAGGGCTCGAAACACCATATATTTT	CSVEHRARNTIYF
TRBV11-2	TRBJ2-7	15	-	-	TGTGCCAGCAGCCAGACCGGGACGGATTTGTGGGAGCAGTACTTC	CASSQTGTDLWEQYF
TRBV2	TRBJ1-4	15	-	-	TGTGCCAGCAGTTTCGACACTCCTGCGGATGAAAAACTGTTTTTT	CASSFDTPADEKLFF
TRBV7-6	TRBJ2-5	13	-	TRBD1	TGTGCCAGCAGCGTGACAGGGCGGGAGACCCAGTACTTC	CASSVTGRETQYF
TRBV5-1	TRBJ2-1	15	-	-	TGCGCCAGCAGCTTGGCCGGGAGTGCCTACAATGAGCAGTTCTTC	CASSLAGSAYNEQFF
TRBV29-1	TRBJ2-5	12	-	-	TGCAGCGTTGATCTAGGGGAAGAGACCCAGTACTTC	CSVDLGEETQYF
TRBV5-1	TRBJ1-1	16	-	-	TGCGCCAGCAGCTTGGGGTCCTACGGCCTGGGAACTGAAGCTTTCTTT	CASSLGSYGLGTEAFF
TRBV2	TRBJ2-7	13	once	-	TGTGCCAGCAGTGTACGGGGCTCCTACGAGCAGTACTTC	CASSVRGSYEQYF
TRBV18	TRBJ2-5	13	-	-	TGTGCCAGCTCACCACCCACGGGGGAGACCCAGTACTTC	CASSPPTGETQYF
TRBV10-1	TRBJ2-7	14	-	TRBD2	TGCGCCAGCAGTGAGCAGCGGGACTCCTACGAGCAGTACTTC	CASSEQRDSYEQYF
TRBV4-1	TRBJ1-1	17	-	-	TGCGCCAGCAGCCGTCCCTCGATAGGTACCATGAACACTGAAGCTTTCTTT	CASSRPSIGTMNTEAFF
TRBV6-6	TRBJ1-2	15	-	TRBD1	TGTGCCAGCACCGACGAGGGGGCTAGTGGCTATGGCTACACCTTC	CASTDEGASGYGYTF
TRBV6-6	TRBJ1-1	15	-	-	TGTGCCAGCAGCCCAGCCCAGCTGGACAGTGCTGAAGCTTTCTTT	CASSPAQLDSAEAFF
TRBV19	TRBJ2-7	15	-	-	TGTGCCAGTAGTATGAGGGCGGGCAACTCTTACGAGCAGTACTTC	CASSMRAGNSYEQYF
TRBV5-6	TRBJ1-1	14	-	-	TGTGCCAGCAGCTTTTACAGGAGGAGCACTGAAGCTTTCTTT	CASSFYRRSTEAFF
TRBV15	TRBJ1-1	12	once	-	TGTGCCACCAGCAAAGCTCTCGGTGAAGCTTTCTTT	CATSKALGEAFF
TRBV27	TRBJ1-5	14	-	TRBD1	TGTGCCAGCAGTTTGGGACAGGAAAATCAGCCCCAGCATTTT	CASSLGQENQPQHF